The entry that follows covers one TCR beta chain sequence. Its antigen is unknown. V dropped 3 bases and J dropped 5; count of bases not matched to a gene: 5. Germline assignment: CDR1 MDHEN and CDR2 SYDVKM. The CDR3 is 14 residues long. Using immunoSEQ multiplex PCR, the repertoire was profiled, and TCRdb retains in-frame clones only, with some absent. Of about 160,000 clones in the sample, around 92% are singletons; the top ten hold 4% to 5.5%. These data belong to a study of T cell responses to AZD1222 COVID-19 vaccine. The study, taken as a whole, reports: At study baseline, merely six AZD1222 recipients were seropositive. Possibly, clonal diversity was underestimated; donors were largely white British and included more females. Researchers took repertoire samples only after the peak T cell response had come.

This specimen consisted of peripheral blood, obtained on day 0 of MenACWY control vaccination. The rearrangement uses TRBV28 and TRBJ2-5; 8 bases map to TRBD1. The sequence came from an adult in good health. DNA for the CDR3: TGTGCCAGCAGTTTCGCAGGGGGCGCGGAGACCCAGTACTTC. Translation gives CASSFAGGAETQYF.